This paragraph covers one T cell receptor (beta chain) sequence. Its antigen remains unidentified. TCRdb reanalysed the RT-PCR reads using MiXCR and keeps one entry per CDR3 protein. The sample has approximately 570,000 distinct CDR3 sequences; 7.5% to 8.5% are singletons. The data were taken from a study of response to subunit inactivated influenza vaccine. Study-wide findings and caveats: Every seasonal influenza vaccination brings in few new T cells, the authors suggested.

CDR1 SGHTA and CDR2 FQGNSA come from the germline V gene. V was shortened by 5 bases and J by 12 bases, with 14 bases between the two germline ends. The CDR3 totals 11 residues. This sequence originates from a man aged 50-75 years who received an inactivated influenza vaccine. This material consisted of PBMCs from blood, taken less than 25 months after vaccination. The chain uses TRBV7-2 and TRBJ2-7; weak D call: TRBD2 (5 bases). The CDR3 nucleotides read TGTGCCAGCAGCAACGGGCCTAGCACGTACTTC. Translation gives CASSNGPSTYF.